These 32 T cell receptor beta chains originate from one sample sequenced in a study of blood T cell repertoires in COVID-19. Sequenced by immunoSEQ multiplex PCR; TCRdb stores in-frame clones only, minus some. The table lists a few hundred thousand clones, about 91% of them singletons. Sample: peripheral blood. The receptors originated from a woman aged 25 to 39 who had recovered from COVID-19.

The chain employs TRBV30 and TRBJ2-1; TRBD2 matches at 8 bases. The V gene's germline CDR1 is GTSNPN and CDR2 SVGIG (reference sequence). V was clipped by 0 bases and J by 15 bases; unmatched bases: 7. This CDR3 has 12 residues. This CDR3 is CAWSVTGGAAFF. DNA for the CDR3: TGTGCCTGGAGTGTAACGGGGGGGGCGGCGTTCTTC.

CDR3 coding DNA: TGTGCCAGCAGCTTGCAGGGGGCCCCCTACGAGCAGTACTTC. Its translation is CASSLQGAPYEQYF. The genes are TRBV11-3 and TRBJ2-7, with 8 bases fitting TRBD1. Germline assignment: CDR1 SGHNT and CDR2 YENEEA. V shed 3 bases and J 2 bases; nucleotides not matched to a gene: 3. The CDR3 runs to 14 residues.

This chain uses TRBV21-1 with TRBJ2-5; the tabulated D call, TRBD2, remains unverified against the DNA. TRBV21-1 is noted as a pseudogene. The CDR3 totals 16 residues. The CDR3 sequence: CASSIGLAVPTETQYF. CDR3 in DNA: TGTGCCAGCAGCATTGGACTAGCGGTTCCGACCGAGACCCAGTACTTC.

The rearrangement joins TRBV19 to TRBJ1-2; D ambiguous. V gave up 5 bases and J gave up 6 bases, with 13 bases separating them. This CDR3 is built from 13 residues. The V gene's germline CDR1 is LNHDA and CDR2 SQIVND (reference sequence). Here the CDR3 reads CASSRWEENGYTF. CDR3 sequence (DNA): TGTGCCAGTAGTCGGTGGGAGGAGAATGGCTACACCTTC.

This chain connects TRBV5-4 to TRBJ1-1; 7 bases map to TRBD1. V shed 2 bases, J shed 4 bases, and the junction held 2 bases outside the gene matches. The germline V gene encodes CDR1 SGHNT and CDR2 YYREEE (reference sequence). The CDR3 has 13 amino acids. The CDR3 sequence: CASSFQGGTEAFF. The DNA for the CDR3 is TGTGCCAGCAGCTTCCAGGGGGGCACTGAAGCTTTCTTT.

In this sample, this clone turned up once. The rearrangement uses TRBV2 and TRBJ1-5, with 9 bases identical to TRBD1. The CDR3 runs to 20 residues. Germline V gene lookup returns CDR1 SNHLY and CDR2 FYNNEI. The ends lost 4 bases at V and 0 bases at J; junction bases unmatched: 16. CDR3 nucleotide sequence: TGTGCCAGCAGTGGGGGGGACAGGGCGATTTACCCTTATAGCAATCAGCCCCAGCATTTT. Its protein is CASSGGDRAIYPYSNQPQHF. Drawing the rest from reference TRBV2 and TRBJ1-5, the complete variable domain is EPEVTQTPSHQVTQMGQEVILRCVPISNHLYFYWYRQILGQKVEFLVSFYNNEISEKSEIFDDQFSVERPDGSNFTLKIRSTKLEDSAMYFCASSGGDRAIYPYSNQPQHFGDGTRLSIL.

This sequence joins TRBV20-1 and TRBJ1-1; tentatively, D is TRBD1 (5 bases). Deletions cut 6 bases from V and 6 bases from J, with 11 bases between. The CDR3 has 11 amino acids. Germline CDR1 reads DFQATT; CDR2 reads SNEGSKA (reference sequence). The CDR3 DNA reads as TGCAGTGCCCGAGGAGGGGCTGAAGCTTTCTTT. It is translated as CSARGGAEAFF.

The J gene is TRBJ1-1, the V gene TRBV18; D may be TRBD1 (6 bases). Trimming removed 0 bases from V and 6 bases from J, with 17 bases in between. Germline CDR1 reads KGHSH; CDR2 reads LQKENI. This CDR3 has 16 amino acids. The CDR3 DNA is TGTGCCAGCTCACCACCTGGGGGCGTTTTATTCGCTGAAGCTTTCTTT. Protein: CASSPPGGVLFAEAFF.

The chain is built from TRBV30 and TRBJ2-7; 10 positions agree with TRBD2. The CDR3 covers 15 residues. Germline assignment: CDR1 GTSNPN and CDR2 SVGIG (reference sequence). Losses at the gene ends were 1 base for V and 0 bases for J; bases not matched to a gene: 3. Here the CDR3 DNA reads TGTGCCTGGAGTGGATCTAGCGGGAGCTCCTACGAGCAGTACTTC. Translation gives CAWSGSSGSSYEQYF.

This rearrangement joins TRBV7-8 to TRBJ1-3; D uncertain. Trimming took 2 bases from V and 2 from J, leaving 10 bases between them. Germline V lookup: CDR1 SGHVS, CDR2 FQNEAQ. This CDR3 region has 15 residues. CDR3 coding DNA: TGTGCCAGCAGCTTATTCTCGGGAGCTGGAAACACCATATATTTT. Its translation is CASSLFSGAGNTIYF.

This chain connects TRBV30 to TRBJ2-6; D gene ambiguous. Germline V gene lookup returns CDR1 GTSNPN and CDR2 SVGIG (reference sequence). V lost 1 base, J lost 0 bases, and 10 bases lay in between. The CDR3 totals 16 residues. The CDR3 coding sequence is TGTGCCTGGAGTGCCCTGACATACTCTGGGGCCAACGTCCTGACTTTC. This gives the protein CAWSALTYSGANVLTF.

The gene calls are TRBV28 and TRBJ1-1; D is ambiguous. Germline-derived CDR1 and CDR2 are MDHEN and SYDVKM. The CDR3 runs to 16 residues. The V end lost 7 bases, the J end lost 0 bases, and 18 bases lay between the germline ends. The DNA for the CDR3 is TGTGCCAGCACTGGTAGCAGTTTTGGCATGAACACTGAAGCTTTCTTT. Translation gives CASTGSSFGMNTEAFF.

The chain links TRBV2 to TRBJ1-2; 8 nucleotides align to TRBD1. The ends lost 4 bases at V and 2 bases at J; junction bases unmatched: 3. The CDR3 contains 14 residues. Germline values: CDR1 SNHLY, CDR2 FYNNEI. The CDR3: CASSVGTGNYGYTF. DNA for the CDR3: TGTGCCAGCAGTGTAGGGACAGGAAACTATGGCTACACCTTC.

V and J are TRBV4-3 and TRBJ2-3, with D perhaps matching TRBD1 (6 bases). The CDR3 loop spans 18 amino acids. Germline CDR1 and CDR2: LGHNA and YSLEER. V lost 0 bases, J lost 3 bases, and 19 bases lay in between. The CDR3 nucleotides read TGCGCCAGCAGCCAAGATGGTGTCCACTGGGGGCCGACAGATACGCAGTATTTT. This sequence encodes CASSQDGVHWGPTDTQYF.

V and J are TRBV28 and TRBJ2-4; TRBD1 aligns across 12 bases. CDR3 size: 12 residues. Germline lookup yields CDR1 MDHEN and CDR2 SYDVKM. With V trimmed by 8 bases and J by 7 bases, 0 bases remained unmatched. The CDR3 here is CASGTGGNIQYF. The CDR3 bases are TGTGCCAGCGGGACAGGGGGCAACATTCAGTACTTC.

The chain couples TRBV6-5 to TRBJ2-7, with TRBD1 matching 7 bases. Germline CDR1 reads MNHEY; CDR2 reads SVGAGI. The CDR3 length is 13 residues. The V gene end was trimmed by 8 bases and the J gene end by 5 bases; junction bases not matched to a gene: 9. DNA of the CDR3: TGTGCCAGCTGTCGACAGGGTTACCACGAGCAGTACTTC. Residues: CASCRQGYHEQYF.

V usage is TRBV5-1 and J usage is TRBJ2-3; 8 positions match TRBD2. Germline V gene lookup returns CDR1 SGHRS and CDR2 YFSETQ. The CDR3 totals 17 residues. J gave up 2 bases and V 0 bases, and 8 bases lay outside the gene matches. Here the CDR3 DNA reads TGCGCCAGCAGCTTGGCAGCCTCAGCGGGGGCCACAGATACGCAGTATTTT. Encoded protein: CASSLAASAGATDTQYF.

V usage is TRBV5-6 and J usage is TRBJ1-6, with D possibly being TRBD1 (6 bases). CDR3 length equals 14 residues. Deletions cut 0 bases from V and 7 bases from J, with 8 bases between. Germline V gives CDR1 SGHDT, CDR2 YYEEEE. This CDR3 is CASSLAGVNSPLHF. CDR3 coding DNA: TGTGCCAGCAGCTTGGCAGGGGTAAATTCACCCCTCCACTTT.

The rearrangement uses TRBV29-1 and TRBJ1-1; 10 bases fit TRBD1. In germline, CDR1 is SQVTM, CDR2 ANQGSEA. The CDR3 length is 13 residues. J was trimmed by 5 bases and V by 7 bases; bases with no gene match: 7. CDR3 nucleotides: TGCAGCGCTAGGACAGGGGGTAGGACTGAAGCTTTCTTT. This encodes CSARTGGRTEAFF.

The CDR3: CASSQGGLDGYTF. In DNA, the CDR3 is TGTGCCAGCAGCCAAGGAGGGTTGGATGGCTACACCTTC. The genes are TRBV4-2 and TRBJ1-2; D call uncertain. Germline V gene lookup returns CDR1 LGHNA and CDR2 YNFKEQ. This CDR3 contains 13 residues. V lost 1 base to trimming and J lost 6 bases, with 9 bases between them.

This chain connects TRBV18 to TRBJ1-2, with D unresolved. The CDR3 runs to 12 residues. The germline gives CDR1 KGHSH, CDR2 LQKENI. V gave up 2 bases and J gave up 8 bases, with 9 bases separating them. The CDR3 loop is CASSPSQKGYTF. The DNA of the CDR3 is TGTGCCAGCTCACCAAGTCAGAAGGGCTACACCTTC.

The chain has TRBV7-2 and TRBJ2-5, with D perhaps matching TRBD2 (5 bases). Germline lookup yields CDR1 SGHTA and CDR2 FQGNSA. Trimming removed 5 bases from V and 2 bases from J, with 9 bases in between. The CDR3 runs 13 residues. The CDR3 sequence is CASSLGVQETQYF. The CDR3 nucleotides are TGTGCCAGCAGCCTGGGAGTACAAGAGACCCAGTACTTC. Complete variable domain (other parts from reference TRBV7-2 and TRBJ2-5): GAGVSQSPSNKVTEKGKDVELRCDPISGHTALYWYRQSLGQGLEFLIYFQGNSAPDKSGLPSDRFSAERTGGSVSTLTIQRTQQEDSAVYLCASSLGVQETQYFGPGTRLLVL.

The rearrangement links TRBV11-2 to TRBJ2-7; D gene ambiguous. This CDR3 is built from 15 residues. Germline CDR1 is SGHAT and CDR2 is FQNNGV. The V end was cut by 3 bases, the J end by 3 bases, with 15 bases between. The chain's CDR3 is CASSFVPLTFYEQYF. CDR3 in DNA: TGTGCCAGCAGCTTTGTCCCATTGACTTTCTACGAGCAGTACTTC.

This chain links TRBV30 with TRBJ1-2; 8 bases align to TRBD1. The CDR3 has 13 residues. Germline-derived CDR1 and CDR2 are GTSNPN and SVGIG (reference sequence). Trimming cost V 8 bases and J 3 bases; bases outside gene matches: 8. CDR3 bases: TGTGCCCTCAAGCCAGGGGGCTACTATGGCTACACCTTC. Its translation is CALKPGGYYGYTF.

The CDR3 loop is CASYSGREGSYEQYF. The CDR3, as DNA: TGTGCCAGCTACTCTGGCAGGGAGGGGTCCTACGAGCAGTACTTC. The rearrangement uses TRBV28 and TRBJ2-7, with 7 bases aligning to TRBD2. Germline V CDR1 and CDR2: MDHEN, SYDVKM. The CDR3 totals 15 residues. The V gene end was trimmed by 8 bases and the J gene end by 1 base; junction bases not matched to a gene: 11.

The chain links TRBV6-5 to TRBJ2-1; maybe TRBD2 (6 bases). V gave up 2 bases and J gave up 0 bases, with 8 bases separating them. The length of the CDR3 is 15 residues. Looked up from germline, CDR1 is MNHEY and CDR2 is SVGAGI. CDR3 sequence (DNA): TGTGCCAGCAGTTACGGGGGGAGCTCCTACAATGAGCAGTTCTTC. This translates into CASSYGGSSYNEQFF.

The chain is built from TRBV12-3 or TRBV12-4 and TRBJ1-1, with D maybe TRBD1 (6 bases). This CDR3 contains 13 residues. Trimming removed 5 bases at V and 1 base at J, with 8 bases between. CDR3 protein: CASSRGGNTEAFF. The CDR3 nucleotides read TGTGCCAGCAGTAGGGGGGGGAACACTGAAGCTTTCTTT.

The chain carries TRBV19 and TRBJ2-3, with 11 bases that match TRBD2. V trimming: 5 bases; J trimming: 6 bases; junction bases outside the gene matches: 10. The CDR3 sequence is 16 residues long. Per the germline V gene, CDR1 is LNHDA and CDR2 is SQIVND (reference sequence). CDR3 DNA: TGTGCCAGTAGTCGACTAGCGGGGCGAGGCGGTGATACGCAGTATTTT. Translated, it gives CASSRLAGRGGDTQYF.

The chain carries TRBV27 and TRBJ2-3; 12 bases line up with TRBD2. CDR1 and CDR2 (germline): MNHEY, SMNVEV (reference sequence). V shed 9 bases, J shed 5 bases, and the junction held 3 bases outside the gene matches. This CDR3 comprises 13 residues. The CDR3 loop is CASGLAGQDTQYF. CDR3 in DNA: TGTGCCAGTGGACTAGCGGGGCAAGATACGCAGTATTTT.

The chain uses TRBV2 and TRBJ2-1; TRBD1 might be the D (5 bases). V was shortened by 6 bases and J by 0 bases, with 12 bases between the two germline ends. The CDR3 has 15 residues. Germline CDR1 reads SNHLY; CDR2 reads FYNNEI. CDR3 sequence: CASSAHRSSYNEQFF. DNA for the CDR3: TGTGCCAGCAGCGCCCACAGGAGCTCCTACAATGAGCAGTTCTTC.

The gene calls are TRBV25-1 and TRBJ1-5; the D is unclear. Germline V gene lookup returns CDR1 MGHDK and CDR2 SYGVNS. V was clipped by 3 bases and J by 6 bases, with 6 bases between them. This CDR3 spans 12 amino acids. The CDR3 reads CASSDAGQPQHF. The CDR3 DNA is TGTGCCAGCAGTGACGCCGGTCAGCCCCAGCATTTT.

This chain connects TRBV19 to TRBJ1-1, with D possibly being TRBD1 (6 bases). V gave up 6 bases and J gave up 0 bases, with 8 bases separating them. CDR1 is LNHDA and CDR2 is SQIVND in the germline V gene (reference sequence). This CDR3 is 13 amino acids long. CDR3 DNA: TGTGCCAGTAGGGACAGCTTGAACACTGAAGCTTTCTTT. Translating it yields CASRDSLNTEAFF.